This entry lists 16 T cell receptor beta chains sequenced from one sample in a study of multiple sclerosis patients with progressive multifocal leukoencephalopathy. Documented time point: time of PML onset. Profiling relied on immunoSEQ multiplex PCR, and the TCRdb table lists in-frame clones only, not all of them. The repertoire holds about 31,000 clones, with roughly 85% as singletons. The sequencing used PBMCs, collected from a patient treated with natalizumab. The receptor set was obtained from a woman under 40 with progressive multifocal leukoencephalopathy.

The chain combines TRBV5-1 with TRBJ2-7; TRBD2 matches at 7 bases. The CDR3 loop spans 16 amino acids. The trim removed 3 bases at V and 5 bases at J, leaving 14 bases unmatched. The V gene's germline CDR1 is SGHRS and CDR2 YFSETQ. In nucleotides, the CDR3 is TGCGCCAGCAGCTATCTCCCCGGCAGGGCGGGGGACGAGCAGTACTTC. Protein sequence: CASSYLPGRAGDEQYF.

The chain's CDR3 is CASSFDRGRSYF. CDR3 nucleotide sequence: TGTGCCAGCAGTTTCGACAGGGGGCGAAGCTACTTC. The chain combines TRBV6-6 with TRBJ2-4; 10 bases match TRBD1. The V and J ends lost 4 bases and 16 bases, in that order; junction bases with no gene match: 7. Germline V gene data show CDR1 as MNHNY and CDR2 as SVGAGI (reference sequence). The CDR3 extends over 12 amino acids.

The V call is TRBV2, the J call TRBJ1-5, with 7 bases matching TRBD1. Germline-derived CDR1 and CDR2 are SNHLY and FYNNEI. J gave up 3 bases and V 6 bases, and 14 bases lay outside the gene matches. This CDR3 has 17 residues. Written as DNA, the CDR3 is TGTGCCAGCAGGAAGGGGGCCTACAGGGAGGACAATCAGCCCCAGCATTTT. It yields the protein CASRKGAYREDNQPQHF. Full variable domain (remainder filled in from reference TRBV2 and TRBJ1-5): EPEVTQTPSHQVTQMGQEVILRCVPISNHLYFYWYRQILGQKVEFLVSFYNNEISEKSEIFDDQFSVERPDGSNFTLKIRSTKLEDSAMYFCASRKGAYREDNQPQHFGDGTRLSIL.

V and J are TRBV11-2 and TRBJ1-6, with a tentative D call TRBD1 (6 bases). Trimming pared 5 bases from V and 7 bases from J, leaving 15 bases between. The CDR3 totals 15 residues. Germline CDR1 and CDR2: SGHAT and FQNNGV. CDR3 sequence: CASSAIRGSNSPLHF. CDR3 nucleotide sequence: TGTGCCAGCAGCGCCATCAGGGGCAGCAATTCACCCCTCCACTTT.

The gene calls are TRBV12-5 and TRBJ1-2, with 7 nucleotides matching TRBD1. The CDR3 consists of 15 residues. Germline CDR1 reads LGHNT; CDR2 reads FRNRAP. V was clipped by 6 bases and J by 4 bases; unmatched bases: 11. CDR3 region: CASGSSPGGAYGYTF. CDR3 in DNA: TGTGCTAGTGGCTCCTCCCCAGGGGGGGCCTATGGCTACACCTTC.

The chain employs TRBV6-1 and TRBJ2-1; D is unclear. This CDR3 has 14 amino acids. The germline CDR1 and CDR2 sequences are MNHNS and SASEGT. V lost 3 bases, J lost 7 bases, and 13 bases lay in between. The CDR3 reads CASSDNFRRNEQFF. CDR3 sequence (DNA): TGTGCCAGCAGTGACAACTTTAGGAGAAATGAGCAGTTCTTC.

The V and J genes are TRBV6-1 and TRBJ1-5, with a tentative D call TRBD1 (5 bases). CDR1 is MNHNS, CDR2 SASEGT, per germline. V shed 0 bases and J shed 7 bases, with 7 bases lying between them. This CDR3 comprises 13 residues. The CDR3 DNA reads TGTGCCAGCAGTGAAGCGGGGGGGCAGCCCCAGCATTTT. This encodes CASSEAGGQPQHF.

This sequence joins TRBV4-2 and TRBJ2-5; 10 bases fit TRBD2. The CDR3 spans 14 residues. In germline, CDR1 is LGHNA, CDR2 YNFKEQ. Losses at the gene ends were 2 bases for V and 4 bases for J; bases not matched to a gene: 1. CDR3 loop: CASSQLAGVETQYF. As DNA, the CDR3 is TGTGCCAGCAGCCAACTAGCGGGGGTAGAGACCCAGTACTTC.

This clone was counted once. The CDR3 DNA sequence: TGCGCCAGCAGTATCGGACAGTTGGAGTCACCCCTCCACTTT. Translation: CASSIGQLESPLHF. The chain joins TRBV5-1 to TRBJ1-6; D may be TRBD1 (6 bases). The CDR3 length is 14 residues. V was trimmed by 5 bases and J by 10 bases, leaving 16 bases between them. Per the germline V gene, CDR1 is SGHRS and CDR2 is YFSETQ. The variable domain in full, completed from reference TRBV5-1 and TRBJ1-6, reads KAGVTQTPRYLIKTRGQQVTLSCSPISGHRSVSWYQQTPGQGLQFLFEYFSETQRNKGNFPGRFSGRQFSNSRSEMNVSTLELGDSALYLCASSIGQLESPLHFGNGTRLTVT.

The J gene is TRBJ2-3, the V gene TRBV7-2; 8 bases are a match to TRBD2. The germline gives CDR1 SGHTA, CDR2 FQGNSA. V was pared by 1 base and J by 3 bases, with 6 bases of the junction left unmatched. The CDR3 consists of 16 residues. CDR3 region: CASSLVPGGQTDTQYF. CDR3 DNA: TGTGCCAGCAGCTTAGTCCCGGGGGGGCAGACAGATACGCAGTATTTT.

This clone has only one observation. The rearrangement links TRBV10-3 to TRBJ1-1, with D tentatively TRBD1 (6 bases). Germline CDR1 ENHRY, CDR2 SYGVKD. The CDR3 sequence is 19 residues long. V dropped 4 bases and J dropped 4 bases, with 28 bases sitting between them. Here the CDR3 DNA reads TGTGCCATCAGTGCCTCTTTTCCTCATTCCAAACAGGGCCGCACTGAAGCTTTCTTT. Amino acid sequence: CAISASFPHSKQGRTEAFF.

The rearrangement uses TRBV5-1 and TRBJ2-5, with 8 bases identical to TRBD2. Germline V gene lookup returns CDR1 SGHRS and CDR2 YFSETQ. V shed 0 bases and J 6 bases; nucleotides not matched to a gene: 13. This CDR3 contains 17 residues. This chain's CDR3 is CASSLDGAGAGIKTQYF. CDR3 sequence (DNA): TGCGCCAGCAGCTTGGATGGAGCGGGGGCCGGGATAAAGACCCAGTACTTC.

The rearrangement links TRBV19 to TRBJ2-7; TRBD1 aligns across 8 bases. V gave up 5 bases and J gave up 4 bases; unmatched junction bases: 4. Germline V gene lookup returns CDR1 LNHDA and CDR2 SQIVND (reference sequence). The CDR3 is 13 amino acids. CDR3 region: CASSGQGTYEQYF. CDR3 bases: TGTGCCAGTAGTGGACAGGGTACTTACGAGCAGTACTTC.

The CDR3 loop is CASSLRGTDTQYF. The CDR3 coding sequence is TGTGCCAGCAGCTTGCGGGGAACAGATACGCAGTATTTT. This chain links TRBV5-8 with TRBJ2-3, with D tentatively TRBD2 (5 bases). CDR1 is SGHTS and CDR2 is YDEGEE in the germline V gene. The CDR3 consists of 13 residues. V lost 1 base, J lost 3 bases, and 6 bases lay in between.

The V and J genes are TRBV19 and TRBJ2-7; D ambiguous. The germline V gene encodes CDR1 LNHDA and CDR2 SQIVND (reference sequence). The CDR3 runs to 13 residues. Trimming removed 3 bases from V and 0 bases from J, with 6 bases in between. CDR3 region: CASSITRSYEQYF. In nucleotides, the CDR3 is TGTGCCAGTAGTATTACCCGCTCCTACGAGCAGTACTTC.

The count of this clone is one. This chain links TRBV10-2 with TRBJ2-3, with D unresolved. V was shortened by 3 bases and J by 3 bases, with 1 base between the two germline ends. This CDR3 region has 11 residues. CDR1 is WSHSY and CDR2 is SAAADI in the germline V gene. The CDR3 region is CASSETDTQYF. The CDR3 coding sequence is TGCGCCAGCAGTGAAACAGATACGCAGTATTTT.